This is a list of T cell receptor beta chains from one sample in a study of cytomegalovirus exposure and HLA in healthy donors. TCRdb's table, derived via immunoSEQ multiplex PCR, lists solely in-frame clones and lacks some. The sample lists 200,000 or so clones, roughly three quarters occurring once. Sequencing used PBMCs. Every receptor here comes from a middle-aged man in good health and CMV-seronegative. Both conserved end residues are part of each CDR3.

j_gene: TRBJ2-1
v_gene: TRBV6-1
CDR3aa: CASSEVELASNEQFF

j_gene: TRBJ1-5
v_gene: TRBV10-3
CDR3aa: CAISEPGDYYSNQPQHF

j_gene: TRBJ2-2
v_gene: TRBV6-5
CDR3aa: CASSRDSNTGELFF

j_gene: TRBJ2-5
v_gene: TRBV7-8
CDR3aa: CASSLREGEETQYF

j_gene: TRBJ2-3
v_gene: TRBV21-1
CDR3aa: CASSKDPVTDTQYF

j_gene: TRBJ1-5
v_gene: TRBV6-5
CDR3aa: CASSLGQSSNQPQHF

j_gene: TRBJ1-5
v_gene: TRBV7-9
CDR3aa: CASSSDSDGQPQHF

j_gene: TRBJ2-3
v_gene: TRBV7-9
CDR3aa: CASSVAGGPTDTQYF

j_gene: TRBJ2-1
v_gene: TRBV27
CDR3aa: CASSSNLAGAYNEQFF

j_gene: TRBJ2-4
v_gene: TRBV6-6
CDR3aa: CASSYRGAENIQYF

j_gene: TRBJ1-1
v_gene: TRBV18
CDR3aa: CASSPPGRVGAFF

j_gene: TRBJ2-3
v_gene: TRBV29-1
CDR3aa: CSVDDRGRSTDTQYF

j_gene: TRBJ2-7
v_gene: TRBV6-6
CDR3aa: CASREVAGGINEQYF

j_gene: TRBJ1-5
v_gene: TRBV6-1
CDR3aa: CASSVEGLSNQPQHF

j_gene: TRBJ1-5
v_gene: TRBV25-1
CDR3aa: CASSTTGVNQPQHF

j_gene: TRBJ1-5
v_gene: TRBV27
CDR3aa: CASSNNGGNQPQHF

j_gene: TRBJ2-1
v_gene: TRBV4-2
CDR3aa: CASSHPGGEQFF

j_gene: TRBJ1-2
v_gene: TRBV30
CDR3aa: CAWSRDYGYTF

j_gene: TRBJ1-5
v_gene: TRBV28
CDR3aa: CASSHRDRGFSQPQHF

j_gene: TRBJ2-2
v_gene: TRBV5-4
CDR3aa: CASGGGYTGELFF

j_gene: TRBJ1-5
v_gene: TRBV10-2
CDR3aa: CASSQVGSQPQHF

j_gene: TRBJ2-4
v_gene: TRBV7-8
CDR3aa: CASSLAHTRTSANIQYF

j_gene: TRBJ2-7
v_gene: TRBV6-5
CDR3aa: CAGRDTLPYEQYF

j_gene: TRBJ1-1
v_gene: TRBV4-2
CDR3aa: CASSPPGTGGDTAEAFF